Sequencing of this T cell receptor (beta chain) was carried out in a study of T cell responses to AZD1222 COVID-19 vaccine. General study points: None of the repertoires were sampled until the peak T cell response had passed. Only five to seven AZD1222 recipients were seropositive at baseline.

Here immunoSEQ multiplex PCR was the method, and the copy in TCRdb shows in-frame clones only, minus some. The sample contains around 140,000 clones, approximately 85% of which appear only once. The V end was cut by 3 bases, the J end by 3 bases, with 12 bases between. The germline gives CDR1 MNHNS, CDR2 SASEGT. The CDR3 has 15 residues. Remarks on this clone: Its antigen is undetermined.

This receptor was obtained from an adult who received the MenACWY meningococcal vaccine as a control. This sample comprised peripheral blood, obtained 28 days after the second dose of the MenACWY control vaccine. V usage is TRBV6-1 and J usage is TRBJ1-5, with a possible D match to TRBD1 (6 bases). This chain's CDR3 is CASSERGAPNQPQHF. CDR3 DNA: TGTGCCAGCAGTGAGAGGGGGGCCCCCAATCAGCCCCAGCATTTT.